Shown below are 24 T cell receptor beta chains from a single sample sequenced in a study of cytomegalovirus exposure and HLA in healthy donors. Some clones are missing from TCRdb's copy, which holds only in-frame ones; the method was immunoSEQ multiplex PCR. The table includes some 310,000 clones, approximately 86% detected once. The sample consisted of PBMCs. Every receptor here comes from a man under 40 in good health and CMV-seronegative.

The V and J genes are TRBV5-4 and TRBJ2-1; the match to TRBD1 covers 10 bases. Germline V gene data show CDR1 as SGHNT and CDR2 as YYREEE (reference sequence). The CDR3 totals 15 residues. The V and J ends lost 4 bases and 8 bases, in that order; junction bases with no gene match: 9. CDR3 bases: TGTGCCAGCAGCCGACGGGACAGGGGCTCGGATGAGCAGTTCTTC. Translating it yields CASSRRDRGSDEQFF.

Here the CDR3 reads CASGGTSSYNEQFF. As DNA, the CDR3 is TGTGCTAGTGGTGGGACTTCATCCTACAATGAGCAGTTCTTC. This rearrangement joins TRBV12-5 to TRBJ2-1, with D perhaps matching TRBD2 (6 bases). Germline V lookup: CDR1 LGHNT, CDR2 FRNRAP. V lost 5 bases to trimming and J lost 1 base, with 9 bases between them. CDR3 length: 14 amino acids.

CDR3 DNA: TGTGCCAGCAGTGAATCCAGCGGGGTCTACAATGAGCAGTTCTTC. Protein product: CASSESSGVYNEQFF. V usage is TRBV2 and J usage is TRBJ2-1; 7 positions match TRBD2. The CDR3 loop spans 15 amino acids. The J segment lost 3 bases and the V segment lost 2 bases, leaving 4 bases of the junction unmatched. Germline V gene data show CDR1 as SNHLY and CDR2 as FYNNEI. Supplemented by reference TRBV2 and TRBJ2-1, the full variable domain reads EPEVTQTPSHQVTQMGQEVILRCVPISNHLYFYWYRQILGQKVEFLVSFYNNEISEKSEIFDDQFSVERPDGSNFTLKIRSTKLEDSAMYFCASSESSGVYNEQFFGPGTRLTVL.

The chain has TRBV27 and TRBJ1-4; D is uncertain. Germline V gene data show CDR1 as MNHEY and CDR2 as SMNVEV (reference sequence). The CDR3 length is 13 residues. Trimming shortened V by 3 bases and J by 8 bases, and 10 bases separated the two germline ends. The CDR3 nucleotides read TGTGCCAGCAGTTTTGGAGGACGGGAAAAACTGTTTTTT. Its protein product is CASSFGGREKLFF. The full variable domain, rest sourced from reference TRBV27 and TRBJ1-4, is EAQVTQNPRYLITVTGKKLTVTCSQNMNHEYMSWYRQDPGLGLRQIYYSMNVEVTDKGDVPEGYKVSRKEKRNFPLILESPSPNQTSLYFCASSFGGREKLFFGSGTQLSVL.

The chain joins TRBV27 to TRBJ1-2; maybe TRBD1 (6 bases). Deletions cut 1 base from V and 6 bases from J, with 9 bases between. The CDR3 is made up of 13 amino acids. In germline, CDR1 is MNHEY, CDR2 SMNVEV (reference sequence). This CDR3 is CASSLWAGDGYTF. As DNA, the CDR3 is TGTGCCAGCAGTTTATGGGCAGGGGATGGCTACACCTTC.

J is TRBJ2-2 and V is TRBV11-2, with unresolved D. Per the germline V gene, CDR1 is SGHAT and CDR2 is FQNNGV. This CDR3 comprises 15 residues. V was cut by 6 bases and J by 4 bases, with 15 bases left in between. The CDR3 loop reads CASSLLRMSTGELFF. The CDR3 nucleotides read TGTGCCAGCAGTCTGCTGCGGATGAGCACCGGGGAGCTGTTTTTT.

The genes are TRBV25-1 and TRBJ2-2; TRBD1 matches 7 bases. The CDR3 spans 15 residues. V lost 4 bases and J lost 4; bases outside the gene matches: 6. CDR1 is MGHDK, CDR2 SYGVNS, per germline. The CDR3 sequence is CASSGRAGGTGELFF. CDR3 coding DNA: TGTGCCAGCAGTGGTAGGGCAGGGGGCACCGGGGAGCTGTTTTTT.

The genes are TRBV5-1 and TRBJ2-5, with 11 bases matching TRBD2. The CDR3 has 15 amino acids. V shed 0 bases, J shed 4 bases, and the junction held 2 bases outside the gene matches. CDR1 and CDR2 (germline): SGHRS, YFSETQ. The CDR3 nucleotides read TGCGCCAGCAGCTTGGCTCTAGCGGGGGGAGAGACCCAGTACTTC. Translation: CASSLALAGGETQYF.

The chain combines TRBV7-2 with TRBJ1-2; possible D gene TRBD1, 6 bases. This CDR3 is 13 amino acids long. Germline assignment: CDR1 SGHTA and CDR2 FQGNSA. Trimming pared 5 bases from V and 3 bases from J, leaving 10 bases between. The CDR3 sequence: CASSLRTDYGYTF. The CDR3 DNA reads TGTGCCAGCAGCCTCCGGACAGACTATGGCTACACCTTC.

The CDR3 is CASSLAFVRNTEAFF. The DNA of the CDR3 is TGCGCCAGCAGCTTGGCGTTCGTCAGGAACACTGAAGCTTTCTTT. The rearrangement links TRBV5-1 to TRBJ1-1, with D unclear. Germline V gives CDR1 SGHRS, CDR2 YFSETQ. The V end was cut by 0 bases, the J end by 1 base, with 10 bases between. This CDR3 has 15 residues.

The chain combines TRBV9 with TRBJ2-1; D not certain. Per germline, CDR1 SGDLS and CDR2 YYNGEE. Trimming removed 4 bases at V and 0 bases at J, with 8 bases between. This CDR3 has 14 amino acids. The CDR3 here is CASSMSNSYNEQFF. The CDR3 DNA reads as TGTGCCAGCAGCATGTCAAACTCCTACAATGAGCAGTTCTTC.

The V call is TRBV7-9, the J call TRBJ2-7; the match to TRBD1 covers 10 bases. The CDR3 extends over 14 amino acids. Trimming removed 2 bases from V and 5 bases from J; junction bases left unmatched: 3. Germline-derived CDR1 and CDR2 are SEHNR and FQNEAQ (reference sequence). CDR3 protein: CASSLMGTGDEQYF. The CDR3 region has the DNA TGTGCCAGCAGCTTAATGGGGACAGGGGACGAGCAGTACTTC.

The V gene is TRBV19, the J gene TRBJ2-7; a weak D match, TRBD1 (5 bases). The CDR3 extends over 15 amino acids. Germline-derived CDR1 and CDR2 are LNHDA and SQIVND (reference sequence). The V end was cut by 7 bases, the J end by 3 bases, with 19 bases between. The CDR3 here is CASTLRSDKYYEQYF. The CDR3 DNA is TGTGCCAGTACCCTCCGGTCGGACAAGTACTACGAGCAGTACTTC.

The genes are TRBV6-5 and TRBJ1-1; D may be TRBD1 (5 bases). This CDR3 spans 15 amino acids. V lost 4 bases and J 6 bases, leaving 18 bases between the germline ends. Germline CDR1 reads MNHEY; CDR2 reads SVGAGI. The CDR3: CASSSTGTKFAEAFF. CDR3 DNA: TGTGCCAGCAGTTCAACCGGGACTAAGTTCGCTGAAGCTTTCTTT.

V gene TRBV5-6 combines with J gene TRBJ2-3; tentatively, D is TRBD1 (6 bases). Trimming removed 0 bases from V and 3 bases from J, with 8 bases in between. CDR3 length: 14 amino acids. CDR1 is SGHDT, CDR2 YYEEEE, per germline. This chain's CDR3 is CASSLDTGTDTQYF. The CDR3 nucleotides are TGTGCCAGCAGCTTGGATACAGGGACAGATACGCAGTATTTT.

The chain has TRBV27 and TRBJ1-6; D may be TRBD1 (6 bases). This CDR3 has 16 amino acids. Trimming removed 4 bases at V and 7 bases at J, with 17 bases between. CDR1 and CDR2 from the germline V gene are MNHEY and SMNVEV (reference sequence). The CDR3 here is CASSSPTGVGNSPLHF. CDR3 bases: TGTGCCAGCAGTTCCCCGACAGGAGTAGGAAATTCACCCCTCCACTTT.

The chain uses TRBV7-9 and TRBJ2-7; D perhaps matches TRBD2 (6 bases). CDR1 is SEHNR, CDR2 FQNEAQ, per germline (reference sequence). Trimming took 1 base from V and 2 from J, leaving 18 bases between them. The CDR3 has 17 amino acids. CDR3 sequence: CASSLGGGGREAYEQYF. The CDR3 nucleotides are TGTGCCAGCAGCTTAGGGGGTGGCGGCAGGGAGGCCTACGAGCAGTACTTC.

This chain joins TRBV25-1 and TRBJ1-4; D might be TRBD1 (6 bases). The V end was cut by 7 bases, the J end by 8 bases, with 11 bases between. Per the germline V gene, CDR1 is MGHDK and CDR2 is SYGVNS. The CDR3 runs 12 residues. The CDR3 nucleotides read TGTGCCAGCATGACAGGATGGGAAAAACTGTTTTTT. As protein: CASMTGWEKLFF.

The CDR3 coding sequence is TGTGCCAGTGTAGCGGGGGGCTCAGATACGCAGTATTTT. Translated, it gives CASVAGGSDTQYF. The V call is TRBV19, the J call TRBJ2-3, with 10 bases lining up with TRBD2. V gave up 8 bases and J gave up 4 bases; unmatched junction bases: 3. The germline gives CDR1 LNHDA, CDR2 SQIVND (reference sequence). The CDR3 has 13 amino acids.

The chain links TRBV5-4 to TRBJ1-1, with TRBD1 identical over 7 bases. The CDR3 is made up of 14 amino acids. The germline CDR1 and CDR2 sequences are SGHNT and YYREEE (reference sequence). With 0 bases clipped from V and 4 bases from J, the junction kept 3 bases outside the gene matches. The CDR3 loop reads CASSLADRVTEAFF. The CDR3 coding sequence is TGTGCCAGCAGCTTGGCAGACAGGGTCACTGAAGCTTTCTTT.

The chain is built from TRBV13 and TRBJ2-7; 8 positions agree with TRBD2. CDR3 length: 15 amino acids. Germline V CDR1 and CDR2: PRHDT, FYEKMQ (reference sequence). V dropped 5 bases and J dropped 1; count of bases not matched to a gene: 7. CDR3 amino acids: CASSALGTSSYEQYF. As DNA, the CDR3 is TGTGCCAGCAGCGCCCTCGGGACTAGTTCCTACGAGCAGTACTTC.

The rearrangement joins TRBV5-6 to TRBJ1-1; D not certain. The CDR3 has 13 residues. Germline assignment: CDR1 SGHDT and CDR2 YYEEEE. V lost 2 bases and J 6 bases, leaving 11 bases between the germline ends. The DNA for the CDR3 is TGTGCCAGCAGCTTCGGGTCGGTCGCTGAAGCTTTCTTT. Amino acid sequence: CASSFGSVAEAFF. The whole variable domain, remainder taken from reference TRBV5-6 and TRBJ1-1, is DAGVTQSPTHLIKTRGQQVTLRCSPKSGHDTVSWYQQALGQGPQFIFQYYEEEERQRGNFPDRFSGHQFPNYSSELNVNALLLGDSALYLCASSFGSVAEAFFGQGTRLTVV.

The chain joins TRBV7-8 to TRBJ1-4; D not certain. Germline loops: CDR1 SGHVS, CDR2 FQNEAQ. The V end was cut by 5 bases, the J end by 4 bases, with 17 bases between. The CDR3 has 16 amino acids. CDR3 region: CASSPFGGLINEKLFF. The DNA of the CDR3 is TGTGCCAGCAGCCCGTTCGGAGGACTGATTAATGAAAAACTGTTTTTT.

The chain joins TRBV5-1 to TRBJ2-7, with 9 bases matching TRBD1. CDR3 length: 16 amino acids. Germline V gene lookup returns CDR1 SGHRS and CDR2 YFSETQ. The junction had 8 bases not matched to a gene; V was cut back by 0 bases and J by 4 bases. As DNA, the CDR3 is TGCGCCAGCAGCTTGGTTCCGGGACAGGGAATTTACGAGCAGTACTTC. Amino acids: CASSLVPGQGIYEQYF.